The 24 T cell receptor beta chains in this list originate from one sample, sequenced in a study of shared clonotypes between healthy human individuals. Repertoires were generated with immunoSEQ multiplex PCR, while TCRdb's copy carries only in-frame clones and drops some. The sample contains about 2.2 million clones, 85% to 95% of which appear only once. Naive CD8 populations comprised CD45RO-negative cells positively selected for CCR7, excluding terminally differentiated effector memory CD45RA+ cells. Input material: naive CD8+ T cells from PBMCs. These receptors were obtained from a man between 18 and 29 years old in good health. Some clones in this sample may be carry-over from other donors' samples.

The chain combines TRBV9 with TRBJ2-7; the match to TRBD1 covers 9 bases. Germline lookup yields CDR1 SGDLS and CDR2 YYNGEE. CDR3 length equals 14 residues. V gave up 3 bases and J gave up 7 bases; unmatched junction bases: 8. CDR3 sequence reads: CASSDPGTGREQYF. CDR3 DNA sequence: TGTGCCAGCAGCGATCCCGGGACAGGGAGAGAGCAGTACTTC.

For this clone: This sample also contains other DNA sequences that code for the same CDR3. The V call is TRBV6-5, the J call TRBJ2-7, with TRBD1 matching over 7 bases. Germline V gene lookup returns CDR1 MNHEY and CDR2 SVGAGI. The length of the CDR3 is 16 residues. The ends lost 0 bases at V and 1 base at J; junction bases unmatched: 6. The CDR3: CASSYSTGTVSYEQYF. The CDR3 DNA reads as TGTGCCAGCAGTTACTCGACAGGGACAGTTTCCTACGAGCAGTACTTC.

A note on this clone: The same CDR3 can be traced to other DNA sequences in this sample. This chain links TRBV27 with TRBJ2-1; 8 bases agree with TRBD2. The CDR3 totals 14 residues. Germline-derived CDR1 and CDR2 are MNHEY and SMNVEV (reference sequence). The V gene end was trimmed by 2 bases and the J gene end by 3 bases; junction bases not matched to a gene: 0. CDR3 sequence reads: CASSLRGGYNEQFF. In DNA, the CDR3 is TGTGCCAGCAGTTTACGGGGGGGCTACAATGAGCAGTTCTTC.

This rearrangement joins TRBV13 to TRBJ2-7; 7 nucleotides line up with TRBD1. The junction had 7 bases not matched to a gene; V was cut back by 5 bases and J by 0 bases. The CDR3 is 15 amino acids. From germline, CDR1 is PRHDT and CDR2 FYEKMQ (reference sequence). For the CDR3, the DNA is TGTGCCAGCAGCGCGATTAGGGACAGCTCCTACGAGCAGTACTTC. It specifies CASSAIRDSSYEQYF.

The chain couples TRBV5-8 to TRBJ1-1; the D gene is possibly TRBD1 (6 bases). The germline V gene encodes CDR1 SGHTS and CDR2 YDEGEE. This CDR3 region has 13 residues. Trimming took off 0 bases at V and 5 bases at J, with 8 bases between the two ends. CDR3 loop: CASSLGGGTEAFF. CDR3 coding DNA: TGTGCCAGCAGCTTGGGAGGGGGAACTGAAGCTTTCTTT.

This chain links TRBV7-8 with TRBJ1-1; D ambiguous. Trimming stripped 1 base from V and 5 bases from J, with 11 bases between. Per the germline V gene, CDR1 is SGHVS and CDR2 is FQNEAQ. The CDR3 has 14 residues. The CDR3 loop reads CASSLGLAATEAFF. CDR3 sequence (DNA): TGTGCCAGCAGCTTAGGTCTCGCGGCGACTGAAGCTTTCTTT.

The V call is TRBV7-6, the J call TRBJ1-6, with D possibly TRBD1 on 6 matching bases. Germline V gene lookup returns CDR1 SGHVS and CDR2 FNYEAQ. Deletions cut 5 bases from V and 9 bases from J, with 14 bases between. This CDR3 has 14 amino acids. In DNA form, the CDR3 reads TGTGCCAGCAGCGCTACAGGGCCCCGTTCACCCCTCCACTTT. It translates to CASSATGPRSPLHF. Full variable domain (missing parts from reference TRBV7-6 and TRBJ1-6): GAGVSQSPRYKVTKRGQDVALRCDPISGHVSLYWYRQALGQGPEFLTYFNYEAQQDKSGLPNDRFSAERPEGSISTLTIQRTEQRDSAMYRCASSATGPRSPLHFGNGTRLTVT.

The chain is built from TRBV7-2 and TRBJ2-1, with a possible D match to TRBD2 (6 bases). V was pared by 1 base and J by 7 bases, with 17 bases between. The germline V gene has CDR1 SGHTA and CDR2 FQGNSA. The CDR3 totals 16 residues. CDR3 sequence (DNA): TGTGCCAGCAGCTTAGTCCCGGGACTGCCAGGAAATGAGCAGTTCTTC. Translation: CASSLVPGLPGNEQFF.

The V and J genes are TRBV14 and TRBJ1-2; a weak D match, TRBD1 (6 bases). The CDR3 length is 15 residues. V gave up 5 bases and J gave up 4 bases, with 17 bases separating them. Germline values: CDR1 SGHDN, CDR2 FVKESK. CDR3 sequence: CASSNRGPYPYGYTF. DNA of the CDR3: TGTGCCAGCAGCAACCGGGGGCCCTACCCCTATGGCTACACCTTC.

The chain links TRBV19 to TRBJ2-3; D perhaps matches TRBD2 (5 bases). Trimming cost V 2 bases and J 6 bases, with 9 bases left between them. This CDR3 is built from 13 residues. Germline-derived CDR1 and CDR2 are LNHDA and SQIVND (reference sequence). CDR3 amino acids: CASSILARDTQYF. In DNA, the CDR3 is TGTGCCAGTAGTATACTAGCACGGGATACGCAGTATTTT.

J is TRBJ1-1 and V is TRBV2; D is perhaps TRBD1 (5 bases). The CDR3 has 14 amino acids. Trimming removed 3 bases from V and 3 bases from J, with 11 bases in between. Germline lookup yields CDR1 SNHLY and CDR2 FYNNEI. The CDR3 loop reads CASSDGWGDTEAFF. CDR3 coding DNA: TGTGCCAGCAGTGATGGTTGGGGCGACACTGAAGCTTTCTTT.

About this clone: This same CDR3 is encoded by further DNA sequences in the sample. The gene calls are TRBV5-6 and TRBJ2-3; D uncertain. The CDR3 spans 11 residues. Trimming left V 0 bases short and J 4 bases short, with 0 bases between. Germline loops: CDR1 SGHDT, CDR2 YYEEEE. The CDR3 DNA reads TGTGCCAGCAGCTTGGCAGATACGCAGTATTTT. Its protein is CASSLADTQYF.

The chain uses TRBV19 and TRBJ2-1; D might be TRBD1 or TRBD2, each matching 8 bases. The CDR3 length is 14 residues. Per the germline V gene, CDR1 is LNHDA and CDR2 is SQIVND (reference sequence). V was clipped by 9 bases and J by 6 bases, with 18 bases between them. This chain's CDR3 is CASGGGQAANEQFF. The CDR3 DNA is TGTGCCAGCGGGGGGGGACAGGCGGCCAATGAGCAGTTCTTC.

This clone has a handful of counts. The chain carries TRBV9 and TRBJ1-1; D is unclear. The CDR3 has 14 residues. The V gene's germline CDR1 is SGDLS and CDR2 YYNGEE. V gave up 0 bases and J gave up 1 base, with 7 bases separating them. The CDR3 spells CASSVVVGNTEAFF. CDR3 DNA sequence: TGTGCCAGCAGCGTAGTTGTAGGGAACACTGAAGCTTTCTTT.

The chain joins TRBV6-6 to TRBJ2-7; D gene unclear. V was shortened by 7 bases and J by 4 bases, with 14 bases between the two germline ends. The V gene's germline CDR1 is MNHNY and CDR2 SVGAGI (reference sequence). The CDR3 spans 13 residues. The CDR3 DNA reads TGTGCCAGCAAGTCTCGCGATCTTTACGAGCAGTACTTC. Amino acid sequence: CASKSRDLYEQYF.

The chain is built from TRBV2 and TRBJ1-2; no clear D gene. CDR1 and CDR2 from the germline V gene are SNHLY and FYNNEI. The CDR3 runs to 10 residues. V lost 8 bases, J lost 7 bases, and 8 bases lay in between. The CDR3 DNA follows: TGTGCCAGCTTCAGGATTGGCTACACCTTC. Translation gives CASFRIGYTF.

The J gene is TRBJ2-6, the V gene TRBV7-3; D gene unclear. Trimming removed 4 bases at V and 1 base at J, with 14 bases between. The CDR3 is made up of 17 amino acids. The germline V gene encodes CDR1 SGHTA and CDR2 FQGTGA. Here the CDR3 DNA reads TGTGCCAGCAGCTCCGAGACCGTGGGGTCTGGGGCCAACGTCCTGACTTTC. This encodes CASSSETVGSGANVLTF.

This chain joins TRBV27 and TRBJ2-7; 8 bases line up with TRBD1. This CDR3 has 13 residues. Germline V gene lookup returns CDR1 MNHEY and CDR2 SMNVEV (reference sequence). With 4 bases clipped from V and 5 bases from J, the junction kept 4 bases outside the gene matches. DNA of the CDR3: TGTGCCAGCAGTTGGACAGGGCGGGACGAGCAGTACTTC. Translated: CASSWTGRDEQYF.

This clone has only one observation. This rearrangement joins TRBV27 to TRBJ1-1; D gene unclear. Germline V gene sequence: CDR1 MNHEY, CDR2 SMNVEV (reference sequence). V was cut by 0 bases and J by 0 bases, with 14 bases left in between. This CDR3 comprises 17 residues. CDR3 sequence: CASSLSFTGLLNTEAFF. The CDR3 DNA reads TGTGCCAGCAGTTTATCGTTCACGGGCCTTTTGAACACTGAAGCTTTCTTT.

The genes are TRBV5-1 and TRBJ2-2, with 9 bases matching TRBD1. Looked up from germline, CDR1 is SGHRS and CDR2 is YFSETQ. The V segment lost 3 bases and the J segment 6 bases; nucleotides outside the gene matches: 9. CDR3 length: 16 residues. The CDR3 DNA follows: TGCGCCAGCAGCTACGACCGGGACAGGGACCCCGGGGAGCTGTTTTTT. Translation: CASSYDRDRDPGELFF.

The CDR3 sequence: CASSDRRQGARYEQYF. The CDR3 nucleotides read TGTGCCAGCAGTGATAGGCGACAGGGGGCTAGGTACGAGCAGTACTTC. The rearrangement links TRBV2 to TRBJ2-7; 10 bases agree with TRBD1. Germline lookup yields CDR1 SNHLY and CDR2 FYNNEI. V gave up 3 bases and J gave up 4 bases; unmatched junction bases: 9. The CDR3 has 16 residues.

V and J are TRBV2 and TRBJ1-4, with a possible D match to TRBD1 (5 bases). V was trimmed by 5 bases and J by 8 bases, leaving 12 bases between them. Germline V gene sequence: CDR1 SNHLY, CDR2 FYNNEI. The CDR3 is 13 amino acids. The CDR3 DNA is TGTGCCAGCAGTCTGGGGACCCGGGAAAAACTGTTTTTT. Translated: CASSLGTREKLFF.

Here the CDR3 reads CASSPDLRSSYNEQFF. The CDR3 DNA reads TGTGCCAGCAGTCCTGACCTTCGTAGCTCCTACAATGAGCAGTTCTTC. V is TRBV11-1 and J is TRBJ2-1, with D uncertain. Trimming cost V 6 bases and J 0 bases, with 15 bases left between them. CDR1 and CDR2 (germline): SGHAT, FQDESV (reference sequence). This CDR3 spans 16 amino acids.

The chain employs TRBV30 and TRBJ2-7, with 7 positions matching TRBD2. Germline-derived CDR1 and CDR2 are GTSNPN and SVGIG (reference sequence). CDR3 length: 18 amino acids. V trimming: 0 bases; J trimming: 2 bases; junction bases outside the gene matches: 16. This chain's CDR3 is CAWSVGAGASGIPYEQYF. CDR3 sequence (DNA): TGTGCCTGGAGTGTAGGGGCGGGCGCTAGCGGCATCCCCTACGAGCAGTACTTC.